This T cell receptor (beta chain) was obtained from a study of blood T cells in healthy people across ages. Points from the study as a whole: Expanded clonotype shifts may have been confounded, as the donors had an unknown CMV status. PBMCs went unsorted, and a conclusive naive versus antigen-experienced comparison was therefore prevented.

Details on this clonotype: Its antigen is unknown.

Sample-barcoded 5' priming and a J-beta primer mix drove a second PCR of about 7 to 11 cycles. MiXCR, applied by TCRdb to the 5' RACE reads, yields one record per CDR3 protein. Among under 2,000,000 distinct CDR3 sequences, around 50% were seen once, and the ten largest hold around 2.1%. Donor samples were obtained from healthy Caucasian individuals from Russia, aged 6 to 90. Specimen: blood. This sequence originates from a woman in her 40s in good health.

DNA of the CDR3: TGTGCCAGCAGTCCTCGGGGACCCAAAGGGGGGTACGAGCAGTACTTC. Amino acids: CASSPRGPKGGYEQYF. The chain carries TRBV12-3 or TRBV12-4 and TRBJ2-7; D assignment may be TRBD1 or TRBD2 (6 bases each). CDR3 length: 16 amino acids. With 5 bases removed from V and 4 bases from J, the gap between germline ends came to 21 bases.